This TCR beta chain was observed in a study of tumor T cells in aggressive B-cell lymphoma. The CDR3 extends over 13 amino acids. Per germline, CDR1 SGHRS and CDR2 YFSETQ. V was trimmed by 2 bases and J by 4 bases, leaving 9 bases between them. Libraries were prepared by immunoSEQ multiplex PCR; TCRdb keeps only in-frame clonotypes and omits some of them. The sample lists thousands of clones; 80% to 90% were seen once. The receptor comes from an adult with diffuse large B cell lymphoma. This chain joins TRBV5-1 and TRBJ1-2; a possible D gene is TRBD1 (5 bases). The sample comprised tumor tissue. This CDR3 is CASSFRESYGYTF. The DNA for the CDR3 is TGCGCCAGCAGCTTCAGGGAATCCTATGGCTACACCTTC.